The clone carrying this T cell receptor beta chain has just one count. Its antigen is as yet unknown. The sample belongs to a study of T cell clonotyping in hematopoietic cell transplantation. Study in general: Cytoreduction preceded collection of pretransplant recipient samples.

Using immunoSEQ multiplex PCR, the repertoire was profiled, and TCRdb retains in-frame clones only, with some absent. In the table there are 20,000 to 30,000 clones, roughly 84% of which are singletons. Time point of the sample: recipient sample about 28 days before transplant, after cytoreduction. Study findings and constraints: At the given depth, recipient repertoires were over 95% de novo clonotypes.

From germline, CDR1 is SGHVS and CDR2 FNYEAQ. This CDR3 has 14 amino acids. The V gene lost 4 bases and the J gene lost 2 bases, with 10 bases spanning the gap. The rearrangement uses TRBV7-6 and TRBJ2-3, with D perhaps matching TRBD2 (6 bases). The sequencing used peripheral blood mononuclear cells, collected before stem cell transplant. This receptor was identified in a woman aged 55-69 years with acute myeloid leukemia. Some clones in this sample may be carry-over from other donors' samples. DNA of the CDR3: TGTGCCAGCAGCTCCGGGAGAGCCACAGATACGCAGTATTTT. This translates into CASSSGRATDTQYF. Full variable domain (rest looked up from reference TRBV7-6 and TRBJ2-3): GAGVSQSPRYKVTKRGQDVALRCDPISGHVSLYWYRQALGQGPEFLTYFNYEAQQDKSGLPNDRFSAERPEGSISTLTIQRTEQRDSAMYRCASSSGRATDTQYFGPGTRLTVL.